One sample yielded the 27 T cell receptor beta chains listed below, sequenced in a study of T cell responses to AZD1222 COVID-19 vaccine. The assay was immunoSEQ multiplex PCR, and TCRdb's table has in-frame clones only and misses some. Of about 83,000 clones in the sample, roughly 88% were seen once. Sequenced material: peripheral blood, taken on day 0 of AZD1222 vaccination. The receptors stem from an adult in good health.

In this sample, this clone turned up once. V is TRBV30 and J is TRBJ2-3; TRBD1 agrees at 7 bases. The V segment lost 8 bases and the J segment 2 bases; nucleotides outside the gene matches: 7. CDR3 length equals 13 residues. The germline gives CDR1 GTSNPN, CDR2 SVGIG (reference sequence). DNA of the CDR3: TGTGCCGGAGCAGGGGGACCCACAGATACGCAGTATTTT. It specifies CAGAGGPTDTQYF.

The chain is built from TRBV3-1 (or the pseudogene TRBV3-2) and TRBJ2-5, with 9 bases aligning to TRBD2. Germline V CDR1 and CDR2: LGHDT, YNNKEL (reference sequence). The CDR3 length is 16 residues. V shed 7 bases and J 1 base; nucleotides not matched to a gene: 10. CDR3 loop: CASTPGAGGRQETQYF. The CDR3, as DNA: TGTGCCAGCACCCCCGGGGCGGGGGGGCGCCAAGAGACCCAGTACTTC.

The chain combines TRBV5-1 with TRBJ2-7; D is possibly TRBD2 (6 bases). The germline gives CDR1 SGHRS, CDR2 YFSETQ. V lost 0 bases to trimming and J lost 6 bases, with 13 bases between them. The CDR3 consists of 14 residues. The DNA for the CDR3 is TGCGCCAGCAGCTTGGGGTCTGTGGGGGGCGAGCAGTACTTC. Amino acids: CASSLGSVGGEQYF.

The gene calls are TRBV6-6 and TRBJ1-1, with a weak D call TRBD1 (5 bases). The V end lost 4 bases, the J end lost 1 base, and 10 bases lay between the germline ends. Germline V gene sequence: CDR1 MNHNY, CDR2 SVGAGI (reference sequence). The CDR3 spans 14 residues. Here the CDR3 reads CASSLQVKNTEAFF. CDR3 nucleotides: TGTGCCAGCAGTTTACAGGTGAAGAACACTGAAGCTTTCTTT.

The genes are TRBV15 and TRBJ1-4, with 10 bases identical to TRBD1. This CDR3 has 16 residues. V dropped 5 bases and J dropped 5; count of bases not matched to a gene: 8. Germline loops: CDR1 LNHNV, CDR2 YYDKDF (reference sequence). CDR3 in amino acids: CATSRRDRGGNEKLFF. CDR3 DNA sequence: TGTGCCACCAGCCGTCGGGACAGGGGCGGGAATGAAAAACTGTTTTTT.

CDR3 sequence (DNA): TGTGCCAGCAGCGTAGAGGGGACTAGCGGACATGCCTACGAGCAGTACTTC. This sequence encodes CASSVEGTSGHAYEQYF. The V gene is TRBV9, the J gene TRBJ2-7; 11 bases are a match to TRBD2. J lost 2 bases, V lost 0 bases, and 7 bases had no gene match. The V gene's germline CDR1 is SGDLS and CDR2 YYNGEE. The length of the CDR3 is 17 residues.

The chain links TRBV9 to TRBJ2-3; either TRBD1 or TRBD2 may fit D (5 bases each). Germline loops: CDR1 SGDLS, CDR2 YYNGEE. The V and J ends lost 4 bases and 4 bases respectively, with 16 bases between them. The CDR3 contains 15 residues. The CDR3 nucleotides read TGTGCCAGCAGCCCAGAGGGGCTACCTTCAGATACGCAGTATTTT. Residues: CASSPEGLPSDTQYF.

The CDR3 nucleotides read TGTGCCAGCAGCTTGGCCGGGGCAGATAATAGCAATCAGCCCCAGCATTTT. Its protein is CASSLAGADNSNQPQHF. The J gene is TRBJ1-5, the V gene TRBV5-6; the D gene is possibly TRBD1 (5 bases). The CDR3 runs to 17 residues. The ends were cut back, 0 bases at V and 0 bases at J, with 13 bases in the middle. Germline lookup yields CDR1 SGHDT and CDR2 YYEEEE. The variable domain in full, completed from reference TRBV5-6 and TRBJ1-5, reads DAGVTQSPTHLIKTRGQQVTLRCSPKSGHDTVSWYQQALGQGPQFIFQYYEEEERQRGNFPDRFSGHQFPNYSSELNVNALLLGDSALYLCASSLAGADNSNQPQHFGDGTRLSIL.

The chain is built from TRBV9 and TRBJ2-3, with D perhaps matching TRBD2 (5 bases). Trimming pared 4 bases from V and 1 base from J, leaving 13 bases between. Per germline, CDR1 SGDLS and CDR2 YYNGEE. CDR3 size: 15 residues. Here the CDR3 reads CASSFPGLGTDTQYF. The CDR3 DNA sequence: TGTGCCAGCAGCTTCCCCGGACTGGGCACAGATACGCAGTATTTT.

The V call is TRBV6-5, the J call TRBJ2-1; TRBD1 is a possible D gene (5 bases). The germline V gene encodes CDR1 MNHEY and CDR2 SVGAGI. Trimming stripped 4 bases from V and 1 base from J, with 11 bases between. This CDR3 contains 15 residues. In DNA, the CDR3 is TGTGCCAGCAGTTTCTCGACAGTTTCCTACAATGAGCAGTTCTTC. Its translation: CASSFSTVSYNEQFF.

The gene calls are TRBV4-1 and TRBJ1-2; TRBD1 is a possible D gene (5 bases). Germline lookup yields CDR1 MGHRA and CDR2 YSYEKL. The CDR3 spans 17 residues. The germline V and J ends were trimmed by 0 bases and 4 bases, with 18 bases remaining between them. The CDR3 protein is CASSQDVSRVELYGYTF. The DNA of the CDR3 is TGCGCCAGCAGCCAAGATGTAAGCAGGGTTGAACTCTATGGCTACACCTTC.

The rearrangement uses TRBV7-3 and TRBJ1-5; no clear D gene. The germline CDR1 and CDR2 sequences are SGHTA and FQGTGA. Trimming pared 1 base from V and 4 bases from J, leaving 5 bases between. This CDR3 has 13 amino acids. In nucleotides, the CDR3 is TGTGCCAGCAGCTTAAGTCAAAATCAGCCCCAGCATTTT. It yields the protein CASSLSQNQPQHF.

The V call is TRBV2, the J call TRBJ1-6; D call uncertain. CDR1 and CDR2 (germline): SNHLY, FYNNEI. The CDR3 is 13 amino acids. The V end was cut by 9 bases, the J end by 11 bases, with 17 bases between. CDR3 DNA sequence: TGTGCCAGTCCGGGAGTGTCAGGAGCACCCCTCCACTTT. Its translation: CASPGVSGAPLHF. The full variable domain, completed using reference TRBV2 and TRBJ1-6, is EPEVTQTPSHQVTQMGQEVILRCVPISNHLYFYWYRQILGQKVEFLVSFYNNEISEKSEIFDDQFSVERPDGSNFTLKIRSTKLEDSAMYFCASPGVSGAPLHFGNGTRLTVT.

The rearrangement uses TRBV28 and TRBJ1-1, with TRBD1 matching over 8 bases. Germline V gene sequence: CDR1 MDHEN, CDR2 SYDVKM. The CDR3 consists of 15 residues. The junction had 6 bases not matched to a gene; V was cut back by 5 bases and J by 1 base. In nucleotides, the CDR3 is TGTGCCAGCAGTCGCGGACAGGGTAAGAACACTGAAGCTTTCTTT. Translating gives CASSRGQGKNTEAFF.

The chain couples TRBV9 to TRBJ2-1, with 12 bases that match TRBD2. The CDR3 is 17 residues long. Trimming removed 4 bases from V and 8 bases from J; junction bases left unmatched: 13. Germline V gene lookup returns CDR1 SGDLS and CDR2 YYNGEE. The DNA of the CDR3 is TGTGCCAGCAGCCGAGCCCGTCTAGCGGGAGGGATCGATGAGCAGTTCTTC. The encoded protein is CASSRARLAGGIDEQFF.

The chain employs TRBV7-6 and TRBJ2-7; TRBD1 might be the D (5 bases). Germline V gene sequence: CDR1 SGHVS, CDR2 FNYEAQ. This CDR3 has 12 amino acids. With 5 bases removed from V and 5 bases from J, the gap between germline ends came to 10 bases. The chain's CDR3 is CASSAGPHEQYF. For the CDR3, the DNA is TGTGCCAGCAGCGCAGGGCCCCACGAGCAGTACTTC.

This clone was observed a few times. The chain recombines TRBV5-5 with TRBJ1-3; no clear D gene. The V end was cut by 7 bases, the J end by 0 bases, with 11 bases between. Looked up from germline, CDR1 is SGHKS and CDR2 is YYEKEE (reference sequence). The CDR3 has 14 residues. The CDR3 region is CASRPMFSGNTIYF. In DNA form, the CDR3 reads TGTGCCAGCCGTCCTATGTTCTCTGGAAACACCATATATTTT.

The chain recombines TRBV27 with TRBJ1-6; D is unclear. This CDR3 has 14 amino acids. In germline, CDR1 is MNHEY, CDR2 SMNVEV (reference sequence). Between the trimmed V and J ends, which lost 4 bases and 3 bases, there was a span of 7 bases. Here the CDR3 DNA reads TGTGCCAGCAGTTCCACCAGCTATAATTCACCCCTCCACTTT. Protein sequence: CASSSTSYNSPLHF.

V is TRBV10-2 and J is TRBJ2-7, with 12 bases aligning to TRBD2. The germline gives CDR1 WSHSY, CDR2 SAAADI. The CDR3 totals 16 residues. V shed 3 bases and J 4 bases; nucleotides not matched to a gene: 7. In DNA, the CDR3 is TGCGCCAGCAGTGATCCTAGCGGGAGGGTTTCGTACGAGCAGTACTTC. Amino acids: CASSDPSGRVSYEQYF.

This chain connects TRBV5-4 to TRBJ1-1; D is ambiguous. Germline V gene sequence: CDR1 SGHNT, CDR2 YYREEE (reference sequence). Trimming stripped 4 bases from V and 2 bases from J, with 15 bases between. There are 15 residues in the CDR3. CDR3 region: CASSVKGRGNTEAFF. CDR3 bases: TGTGCCAGCAGCGTCAAGGGCAGAGGAAACACTGAAGCTTTCTTT. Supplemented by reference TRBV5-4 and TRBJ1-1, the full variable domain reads ETGVTQSPTHLIKTRGQQVTLRCSSQSGHNTVSWYQQALGQGPQFIFQYYREEENGRGNFPPRFSGLQFPNYSSELNVNALELDDSALYLCASSVKGRGNTEAFFGQGTRLTVV.

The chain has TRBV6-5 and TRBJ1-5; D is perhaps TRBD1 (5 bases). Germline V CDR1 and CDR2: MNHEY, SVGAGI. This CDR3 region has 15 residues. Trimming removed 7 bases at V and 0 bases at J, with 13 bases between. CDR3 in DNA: TGTGCCAGCACGGGGCACTTAAATAGCAATCAGCCCCAGCATTTT. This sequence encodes CASTGHLNSNQPQHF.

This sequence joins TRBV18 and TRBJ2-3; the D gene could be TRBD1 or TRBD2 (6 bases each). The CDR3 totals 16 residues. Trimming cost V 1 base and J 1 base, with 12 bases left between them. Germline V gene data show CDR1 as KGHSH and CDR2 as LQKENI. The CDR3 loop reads CASSPQGGPGTDTQYF. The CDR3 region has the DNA TGTGCCAGCTCACCACAGGGGGGTCCGGGCACAGATACGCAGTATTTT.

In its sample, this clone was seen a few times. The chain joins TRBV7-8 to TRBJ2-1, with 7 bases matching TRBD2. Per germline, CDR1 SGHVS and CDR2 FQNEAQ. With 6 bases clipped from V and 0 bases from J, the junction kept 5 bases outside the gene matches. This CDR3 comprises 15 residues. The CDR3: CASRASSGSYNEQFF. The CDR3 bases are TGTGCCAGCAGAGCCTCTAGCGGCTCCTACAATGAGCAGTTCTTC.

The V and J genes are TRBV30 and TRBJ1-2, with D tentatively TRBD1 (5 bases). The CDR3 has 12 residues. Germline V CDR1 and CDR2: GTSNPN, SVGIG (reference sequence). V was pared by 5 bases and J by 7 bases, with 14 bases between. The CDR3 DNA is TGTGCCTGGGGAAAGGGGACGGGTGGCTACACCTTC. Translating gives CAWGKGTGGYTF.

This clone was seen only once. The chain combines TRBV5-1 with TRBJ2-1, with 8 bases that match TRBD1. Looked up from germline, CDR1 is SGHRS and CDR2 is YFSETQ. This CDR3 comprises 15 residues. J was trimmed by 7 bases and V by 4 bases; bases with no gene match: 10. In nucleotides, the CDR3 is TGCGCCAGCAGCCAGGACAGGGAGGTGGGGAATGAGCAGTTCTTC. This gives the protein CASSQDREVGNEQFF.

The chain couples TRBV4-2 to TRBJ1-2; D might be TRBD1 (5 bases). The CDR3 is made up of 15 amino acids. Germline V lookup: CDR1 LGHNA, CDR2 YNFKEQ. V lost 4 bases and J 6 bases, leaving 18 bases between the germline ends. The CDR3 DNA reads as TGTGCCAGCAGCCGAGACCTCGGGACGACCAATGGCTACACCTTC. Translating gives CASSRDLGTTNGYTF.

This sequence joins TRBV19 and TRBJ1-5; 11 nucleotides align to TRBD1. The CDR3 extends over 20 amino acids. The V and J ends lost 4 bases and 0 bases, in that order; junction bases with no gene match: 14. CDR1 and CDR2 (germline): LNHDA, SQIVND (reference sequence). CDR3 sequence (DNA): TGTGCCAGTAGTACAAGGCCTGGGACAGGGGGTTTACATAGCAATCAGCCCCAGCATTTT. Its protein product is CASSTRPGTGGLHSNQPQHF.